The entry below describes one TCR beta chain. The table came from immunoSEQ multiplex PCR; TCRdb's copy has only in-frame clones and leaves some out. Altogether around 50,000 clones are present, about 96% being singletons, with the ten largest covering around 0.4%. These data originate in a study of technical replicates of blood from several donors. Germline lookup yields CDR1 GTSNPN and CDR2 SVGIG (reference sequence). This CDR3 is 13 amino acids long. V dropped 2 bases and J dropped 0 bases, with 5 bases sitting between them. The receptor was derived from a human donor in good health. The sample comprised T cells isolated from PBMCs. This chain uses TRBV30 with TRBJ1-5; D is undetermined. CDR3 in DNA: TGTGCCTGGAGTTTTTATAGCAATCAGCCCCAGCATTTT. As protein: CAWSFYSNQPQHF.